The clone carrying this T cell receptor beta chain is a singleton in its sample. Original methodology: Amplification of reference gene primers provided the estimated nucleated cell counts. The assay was immunoSEQ multiplex PCR, and TCRdb's table has in-frame clones only and misses some. That table supplies the V and J calls and clone size; D and trimming were determined from the DNA. The sample contains tens of thousands of clones, roughly four fifths of which appear only once. The source of the sample is a study of blood T cell repertoires in COVID-19. Study at large: Samples taken during acute and convalescent COVID-19 were collected in the United States, Italy and Spain. Nucleic acid was either cDNA or gDNA, and it came from T cells, B-cell-depleted T cells, or PBMCs.

This TCR was sampled from a human donor with acute or convalescent COVID-19. The donor label of this sample is uncertain. The source material was peripheral blood.

CDR3 sequence: CASSYGDNYNNQPQHF. In nucleotides, the CDR3 is TGTGCCAGCAGTTATGGGGACAACTATAACAATCAGCCCCAGCATTTT. This rearrangement joins TRBV6-5 to TRBJ1-5; the D gene is possibly TRBD1 (6 bases). The germline gives CDR1 MNHEY, CDR2 SVGAGI. Trimming stripped 3 bases from V and 3 bases from J, with 15 bases between. This CDR3 region has 16 residues.